This record concerns one TCR beta chain sequence. At least ten counts were recorded for this clonotype. Its antigen remains unidentified. One base away there is no much larger clone; base qualities are not given. This was a case-control study nested in a cohort of healthcare workers in London, UK, who had nasopharyngeal swab PCR tests and blood samples taken every week. Healthcare workers were recruited during the week of the UK lockdown, between 23 and 31 March 2020, and followed weekly for up to roughly 16 weeks. V drops 1 base and J drops 3 bases, leaving 7 bases in between. The CDR3 goes from the cysteine to the phenylalanine over 13 residues. Solely the CDR3 DNA is kept, with 39 bases framed from the first base. These data come from a study of early T cells in non-severe SARS-CoV-2 infection (dated by TCRdb to the early 2020s). The study in broad terms: Because TCR sequencing was done on bulk RNA from unsorted whole blood, the alpha and beta chains could not be paired.

Overall study results and their limits: Matching against VDJdb was skewed toward anti-spike CD8 responses, likely underestimated virus-specific expansions, and missed private and CD4 specificities.

Libraries came from 5' RACE. Sequenced on a NextSeq 500. To correct for sequencing error and PCR bias, the TCR library protocol tagged individual cDNA molecules with unique molecular identifiers. Both TCR alpha and beta chains were sequenced, and tight co-correlation was observed between alpha and beta sequence abundances in each sample. Under the source paper's analysis protocol: Decombinator V4 was used to annotate TCR sequences for V gene, J gene and CDR3. TCRs were defined as expanded if a significant change between any two time points was detected under a Poisson model with p below 0.0001. Abundances of TCRs were expressed as counts per million after normalisation to the total number of TCRs sequenced in each sample. TRAV1-2 paired with TRAJ12, TRAJ20 or TRAJ33 defined MAIT TCRs, while TRAV10 paired with TRAJ18 defined iNKT TCRs. VDJdb, accessed 1 November 2021, was searched for CMV, EBV and SARS-CoV-2 annotated TCRs, excluding TCRs annotated for multiple antigens. TCRdb applied fastp at Q25 and MiXCR to the public reads, then kept only in-frame beta chains. When rows share a CDR3 protein, they turn into one entry using the most common DNA and genes. The authors' filters were not applied to this entry. Here the sample has 83,000 or so distinct CDR3 sequences; 8.5% to 12% occur a single time. In total, the top ten clones hold 8% to 8.5% of the sample.

Sequences were derived from whole blood, sampled at baseline. The clonotype was recovered from an adult who was a healthcare worker with PCR-confirmed SARS-CoV-2 infection or an uninfected control (not recorded which). The chain joins TRBV12-3 or TRBV12-4 to TRBJ2-7; the D gene identity is not certain. The CDR3 region reads CASSLGESYEQYF. The sequence in DNA is TGTGCCAGCAGTTTAGGTGAAAGCTACGAGCAGTACTTC.